Listed below are T cell receptor beta chains from one sample, sequenced in a study of response to subunit inactivated influenza vaccine. TCRdb passed the RT-PCR reads through MiXCR, listing each CDR3 protein once. Among about 300,000 distinct CDR3 sequences listed, less than 25% were seen once. The sample in question was PBMCs from blood, obtained roughly 20 months after vaccination. The receptors shown here come from a man aged 45-69 years who received an inactivated influenza vaccine. Each CDR3 is given with its conserved first and last residue. A D gene is named only where the DNA matches it firmly. A clone size is listed for some rows: how often the clone was seen (once, few, many), or a class if it is expanded.

>TRBV20-1|few|-|TRBJ1-4
CSARIGSAHEKLFF
TGCAGTGCTAGAATCGGGTCGGCACACGAAAAACTGTTTTTT
>TRBV9|-|-|TRBJ2-2
CASSFRTFTGELFF
TGTGCCAGCAGCTTCAGGACGTTCACCGGGGAGCTGTTTTTT
>TRBV5-1|-|TRBD1|TRBJ1-6
CASSLEGQGSPLHF
TGCGCCAGCAGCTTGGAGGGACAGGGTTCACCCCTCCACTTT
>TRBV4-1|many|-|TRBJ1-3
CASSQYGSIGNTIYF
TGCGCCAGCAGCCAATATGGGTCTATTGGAAACACCATATATTTT
>TRBV20-1|few|-|TRBJ1-5
CSATRGSDSNQPQHF
TGCAGTGCTACCCGGGGGTCCGATAGCAATCAGCCCCAGCATTTT
>TRBV12-3/TRBV12-4|-|TRBD2|TRBJ2-3
CASRGGWLTDTQYF
TGTGCCAGCAGGGGGGGGTGGCTCACAGATACGCAGTATTTT
>TRBV6-1|-|-|TRBJ1-4
CASSALSRPTNEKLFF
TGTGCCAGCAGTGCCCTTTCCCGGCCAACTAATGAAAAACTGTTTTTT
>TRBV4-1|few|-|TRBJ1-1
CASSQVTVGNTEAFF
TGCGCCAGCAGCCAAGTGACAGTTGGGAACACTGAAGCTTTCTTT
>TRBV6-5|-|-|TRBJ1-5
CASSYKAGKPQHF
TGTGCCAGCAGTTACAAAGCAGGGAAGCCCCAGCATTTT
>TRBV28|few|-|TRBJ2-7
CASSLFGLEQYF
TGTGCCAGCAGTTTATTTGGGTTGGAGCAGTACTTC
>TRBV28|-|TRBD1|TRBJ2-7
CASRQGNSYEQYF
TGTGCCAGTAGACAGGGGAACTCCTACGAGCAGTACTTC
>TRBV28|few|TRBD2|TRBJ2-1
CASSHLGREDYNEQFF
TGTGCCAGCAGTCATTTGGGGCGGGAGGACTACAATGAGCAGTTCTTC